This T cell receptor beta chain was sequenced during a study of cytomegalovirus exposure and HLA in healthy donors. About the study: Researchers previously reported finding fewer than 140 million unique TCR beta sequences from approximately 200 million T cells.

Worth noting for this clone: The antigen is not known.

The PCR used 60 Vbeta and 13 Jbeta primers. The method was immunoSEQ multiplex PCR; TCRdb's version includes in-frame clones alone and lacks a portion of them. Of 100,000 to 150,000 clones in the sample, roughly 77% were seen once. The CDR3 loop spans 13 amino acids. The germline CDR1 and CDR2 sequences are ENHRY and SYGVKD. V gave up 2 bases and J gave up 5 bases, with 9 bases separating them. Study results and limitations: In a later analysis, at a false discovery rate of 0.05, approximately 16,000 TCR beta sequences matched HLA alleles.

The rearrangement uses TRBV10-3 and TRBJ1-2; a possible D gene is TRBD1 (6 bases). The TCR sequence derives from a woman in her 30s in good health and CMV-seronegative. Sequencing was performed on PBMCs. The CDR3 here is CAISEGDIYGYTF. CDR3 coding DNA: TGTGCCATCAGTGAGGGGGACATATATGGCTACACCTTC.